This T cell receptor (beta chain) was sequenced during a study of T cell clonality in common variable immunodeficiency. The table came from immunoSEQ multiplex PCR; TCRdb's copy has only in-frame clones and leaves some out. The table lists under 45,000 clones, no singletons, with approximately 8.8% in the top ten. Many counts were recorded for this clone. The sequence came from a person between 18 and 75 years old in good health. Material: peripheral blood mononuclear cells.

The CDR3 protein is CASNGRSRLAGLPDTQYF. CDR3 bases read: TGTGCCAGCAATGGGCGTAGTCGACTAGCGGGACTCCCAGATACG. The rearrangement uses TRBV2 and TRBJ2-3, with 11 nucleotides matching TRBD2. The DNA ends 3 residues before the CDR3 does, and the rest of the CDR3 is filled in from the germline J gene. This CDR3 has 18 residues. V was clipped by 7 bases and J by 4 bases; unmatched bases: 16. CDR1 SNHLY and CDR2 FYNNEI come from the germline V gene.